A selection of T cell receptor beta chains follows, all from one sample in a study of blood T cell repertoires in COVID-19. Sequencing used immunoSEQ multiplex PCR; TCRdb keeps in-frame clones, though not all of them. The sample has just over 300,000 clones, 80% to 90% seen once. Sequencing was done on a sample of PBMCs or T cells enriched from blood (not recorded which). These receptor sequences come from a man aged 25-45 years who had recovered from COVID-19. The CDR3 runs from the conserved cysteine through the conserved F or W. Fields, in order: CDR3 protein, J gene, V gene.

CASSQAPQGLTNEQFF TRBJ2-1 TRBV4-1
CASSGPVRTEAFF TRBJ1-1 TRBV10-1
CATSDRLAGGKDTQYF TRBJ2-3 TRBV24-1
CASSLHHRGCNQPQHF TRBJ1-5 TRBV21-1
CASRPGTGVYGYTF TRBJ1-2 TRBV6-6
CASSSTGTSLGEQYF TRBJ2-7 TRBV28
CASSQGDGGAGQPQHF TRBJ1-5 TRBV4-1
CASSDRTSGGVGEQFF TRBJ2-1 TRBV4-1
CATSDGRLDTQYF TRBJ2-3 TRBV24-1
CASRGGVAYEQYF TRBJ2-7 TRBV7-2
CASSLGGQPNTEAFF TRBJ1-1 TRBV5-1
CASRWGGSDEQYF TRBJ2-7 TRBV12-3/TRBV12-4
CAWGRGYQPQHF TRBJ1-5 TRBV30
CASSLGSNSEQFF TRBJ2-1 TRBV5-8
CASIPGGRLGTEAFF TRBJ1-1 TRBV6-5
CASSEGQGGNEKLFF TRBJ1-4 TRBV5-1
CASSPPARQGNYGYTF TRBJ1-2 TRBV18
CASSWPAGGARTEAFF TRBJ1-1 TRBV6-5
CASSLDPGGGYEQYF TRBJ2-7 TRBV7-7
CASSQDFRAVQETQYF TRBJ2-5 TRBV4-1
CASSVTGINQPQHF TRBJ1-5 TRBV25-1
CATSPREGYEQYF TRBJ2-7 TRBV18
CASSQVGAGGDTQYF TRBJ2-3 TRBV3-1/TRBV3-2
CAWTTGGNTIYF TRBJ1-3 TRBV30
CASSQYGGEAFF TRBJ1-1 TRBV4-1
CASSWDRTNSPLHF TRBJ1-6 TRBV6-5
CASSLQGATFYEQYF TRBJ2-7 TRBV7-9
CASRPLAGVTGELFF TRBJ2-2 TRBV9
CASSLEASHEQFF TRBJ2-1 TRBV11-3
CASSIGTGNTEAFF TRBJ1-1 TRBV19
CASRLDQIRQASLSLANYGYTF TRBJ1-2 TRBV12-2
CASSPLRGARGETQYF TRBJ2-5 TRBV18
CASSLAGRTGELFF TRBJ2-2 TRBV7-8
CAISRGQDSYGYTF TRBJ1-2 TRBV10-3
CASSGTGGTDTQYF TRBJ2-3 TRBV7-9
CASSPTGSLLNQPQHF TRBJ1-5 TRBV7-2
CASSHHRSAMNTEAFF TRBJ1-1 TRBV4-1
CAWSVLGGTRNQPQHF TRBJ1-5 TRBV30
CAISEGTKETQYF TRBJ2-5 TRBV10-3
CASSWTSVGEQYF TRBJ2-7 TRBV25-1
CASSEPGQGNTIYF TRBJ1-3 TRBV10-2
CASTQGGLGTQYF TRBJ2-3 TRBV27
CASSEGFGGSPPGELFF TRBJ2-2 TRBV10-1
CASSRRGQGGSESPLHF TRBJ1-6 TRBV11-2
CASTRDPRVEQYF TRBJ2-7 TRBV13
CASSFGGDYEQYF TRBJ2-7 TRBV7-2
CASSSQGARSYEQYF TRBJ2-7 TRBV19
CASSPSGNSYEQYF TRBJ2-7 TRBV7-2
CASSPNTGENEKLFF TRBJ1-4 TRBV18
CASSVESGGAWTQYF TRBJ2-3 TRBV9
CASSEIGGLVGTQYF TRBJ2-3 TRBV2
CASSQGNYRGYQETQYF TRBJ2-5 TRBV4-2
CASSDRVGPLHF TRBJ1-6 TRBV6-1
CASSLAGGPADTQYF TRBJ2-3 TRBV28
CASSLGQGWGEQYF TRBJ2-7 TRBV27